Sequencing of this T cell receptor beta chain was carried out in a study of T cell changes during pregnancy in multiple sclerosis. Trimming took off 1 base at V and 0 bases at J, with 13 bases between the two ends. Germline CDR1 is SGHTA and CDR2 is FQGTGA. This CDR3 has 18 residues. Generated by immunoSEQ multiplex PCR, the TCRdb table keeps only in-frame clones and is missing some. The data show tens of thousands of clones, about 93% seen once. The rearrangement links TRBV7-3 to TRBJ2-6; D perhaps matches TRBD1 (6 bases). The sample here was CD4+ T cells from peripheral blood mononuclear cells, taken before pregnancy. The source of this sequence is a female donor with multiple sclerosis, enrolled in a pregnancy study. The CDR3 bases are TGTGCCAGCAGCTTAAAACAGGGAGAGAACTCTGGGGCCAACGTCCTGACTTTC. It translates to CASSLKQGENSGANVLTF.